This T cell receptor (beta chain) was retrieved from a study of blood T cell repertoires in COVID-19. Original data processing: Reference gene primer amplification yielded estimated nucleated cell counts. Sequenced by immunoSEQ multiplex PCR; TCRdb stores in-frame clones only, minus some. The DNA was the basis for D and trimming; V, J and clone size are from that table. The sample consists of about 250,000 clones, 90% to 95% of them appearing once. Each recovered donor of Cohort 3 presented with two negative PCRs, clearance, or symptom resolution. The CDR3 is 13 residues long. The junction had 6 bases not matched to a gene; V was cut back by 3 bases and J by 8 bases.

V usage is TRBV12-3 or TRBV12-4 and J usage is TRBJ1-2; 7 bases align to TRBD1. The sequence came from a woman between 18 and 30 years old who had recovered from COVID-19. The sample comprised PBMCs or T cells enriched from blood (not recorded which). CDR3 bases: TGTGCCAGCAGTTTTCACAGGGGAGGAGGCTACACCTTC. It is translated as CASSFHRGGGYTF.